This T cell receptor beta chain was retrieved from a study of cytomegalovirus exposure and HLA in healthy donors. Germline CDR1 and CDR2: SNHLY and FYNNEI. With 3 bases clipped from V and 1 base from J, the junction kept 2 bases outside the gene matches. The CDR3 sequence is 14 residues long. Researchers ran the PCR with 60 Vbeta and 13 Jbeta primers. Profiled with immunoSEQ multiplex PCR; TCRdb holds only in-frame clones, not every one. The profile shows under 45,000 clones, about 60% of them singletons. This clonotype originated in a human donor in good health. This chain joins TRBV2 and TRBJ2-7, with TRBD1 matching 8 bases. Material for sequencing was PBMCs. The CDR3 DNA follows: TGTGCCAGCAGTGAGCAGGGGGCATCCTACGAGCAGTACTTC. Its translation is CASSEQGASYEQYF.